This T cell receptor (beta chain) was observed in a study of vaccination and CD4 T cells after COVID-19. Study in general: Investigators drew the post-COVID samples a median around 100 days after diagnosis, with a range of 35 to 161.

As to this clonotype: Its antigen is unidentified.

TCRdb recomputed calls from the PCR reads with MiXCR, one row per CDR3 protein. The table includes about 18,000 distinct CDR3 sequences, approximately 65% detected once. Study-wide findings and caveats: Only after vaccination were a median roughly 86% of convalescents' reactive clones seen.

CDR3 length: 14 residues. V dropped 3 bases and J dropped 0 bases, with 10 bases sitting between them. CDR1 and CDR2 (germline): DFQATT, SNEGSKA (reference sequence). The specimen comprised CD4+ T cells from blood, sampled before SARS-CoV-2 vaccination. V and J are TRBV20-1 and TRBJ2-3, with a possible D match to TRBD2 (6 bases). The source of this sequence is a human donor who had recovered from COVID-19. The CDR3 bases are TGCAGTGCTAGTAGCGGCACTAGCACAGATACGCAGTATTTT. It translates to CSASSGTSTDTQYF.